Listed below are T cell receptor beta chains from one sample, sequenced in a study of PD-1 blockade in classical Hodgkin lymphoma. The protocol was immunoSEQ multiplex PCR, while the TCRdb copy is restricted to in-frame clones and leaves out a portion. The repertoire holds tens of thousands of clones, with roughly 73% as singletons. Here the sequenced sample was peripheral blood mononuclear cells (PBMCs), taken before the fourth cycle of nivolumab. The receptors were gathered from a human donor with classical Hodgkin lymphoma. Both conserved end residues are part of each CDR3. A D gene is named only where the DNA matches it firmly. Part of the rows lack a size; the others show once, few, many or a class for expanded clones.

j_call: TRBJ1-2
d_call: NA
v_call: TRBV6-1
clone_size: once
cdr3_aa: CASSERPDLRLYGYTF
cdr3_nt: TGTGCCAGCAGTGAACGCCCGGACCTACGTCTATATGGCTACACCTTC

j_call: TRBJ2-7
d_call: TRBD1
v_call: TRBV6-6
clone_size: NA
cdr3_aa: CASGRQGDLFYEQYF
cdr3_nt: TGTGCCAGCGGGCGACAGGGGGACCTTTTCTACGAGCAGTACTTC

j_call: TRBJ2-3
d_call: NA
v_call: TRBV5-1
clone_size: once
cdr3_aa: CASSFRNEADTQYF
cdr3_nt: TGCGCCAGCAGCTTTCGCAACGAAGCAGATACGCAGTATTTT

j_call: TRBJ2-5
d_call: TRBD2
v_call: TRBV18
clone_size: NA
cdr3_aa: CASSPTSGIVETQYF
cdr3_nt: TGTGCCAGCTCGCCGACTAGCGGGATTGTAGAGACCCAGTACTTC

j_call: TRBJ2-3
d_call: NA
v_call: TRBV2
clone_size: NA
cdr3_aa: CASSDRFTDTQYF
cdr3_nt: TGTGCCAGCAGTGACAGATTCACAGATACGCAGTATTTT

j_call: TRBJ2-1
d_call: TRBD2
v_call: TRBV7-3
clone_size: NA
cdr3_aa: CASSLRGGTSGASYNEQFF
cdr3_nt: TGTGCCAGCAGCTTAAGGGGAGGGACTAGCGGGGCGTCCTACAATGAGCAGTTCTTC

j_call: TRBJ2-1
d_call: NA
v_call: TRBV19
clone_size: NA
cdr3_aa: CASSKGDNEQFF
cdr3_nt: TGTGCCAGTAGTAAAGGGGACAATGAGCAGTTCTTC

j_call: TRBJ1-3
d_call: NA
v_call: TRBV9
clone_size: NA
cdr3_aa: CASRGAGNTIYF
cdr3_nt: TGTGCCAGCAGAGGGGCGGGAAACACCATATATTTT

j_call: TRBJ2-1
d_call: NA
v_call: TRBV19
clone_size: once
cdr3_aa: CASTLYNEQFF
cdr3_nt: TGTGCCAGTACCCTCTACAATGAGCAGTTCTTC

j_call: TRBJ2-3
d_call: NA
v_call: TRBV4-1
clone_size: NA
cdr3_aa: CASSQDGGGNTDTQYF
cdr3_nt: TGCGCCAGCAGCCAAGATGGTGGAGGGAACACAGATACGCAGTATTTT

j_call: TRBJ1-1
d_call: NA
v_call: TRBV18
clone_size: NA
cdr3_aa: CASSPISGANTEAFF
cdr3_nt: TGTGCCAGCTCACCAATCAGTGGCGCGAACACTGAAGCTTTCTTT

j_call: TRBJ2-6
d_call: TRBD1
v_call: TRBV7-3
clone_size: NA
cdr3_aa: CASSTRTGSGANVLTF
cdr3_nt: TGTGCCAGCAGCACTAGGACAGGGTCGGGGGCCAACGTCCTGACTTTC

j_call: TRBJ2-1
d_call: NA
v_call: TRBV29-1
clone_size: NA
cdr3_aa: CSATKGGSYNEQFF
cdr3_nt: TGCAGCGCAACGAAAGGGGGCTCCTACAATGAGCAGTTCTTC

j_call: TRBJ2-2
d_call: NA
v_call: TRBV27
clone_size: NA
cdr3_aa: CASSVYRDTGELFF
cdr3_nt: TGTGCCAGCAGTGTGTACAGGGATACCGGGGAGCTGTTTTTT

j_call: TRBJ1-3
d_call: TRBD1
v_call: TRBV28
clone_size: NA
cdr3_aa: CASSSGTGLLSGNTIYF
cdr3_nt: TGTGCCAGCAGTTCCGGGACAGGGCTCCTCTCTGGAAACACCATATATTTT

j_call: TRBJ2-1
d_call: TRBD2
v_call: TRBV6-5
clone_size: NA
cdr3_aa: CASSYSPSGGARSQFF
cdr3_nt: TGTGCCAGCAGTTACTCGCCTAGCGGGGGGGCGAGGTCGCAGTTCTTC